These 4 T cell receptor beta chains were all obtained from the same sample, sequenced in a study of CD8+ T cells in alopecia areata. Extracted RNA was reverse transcribed, and the resulting cDNA served as sequencing template. Libraries were prepared by immunoSEQ multiplex PCR; TCRdb keeps only in-frame clonotypes and omits some of them. The sample includes 100,000 to 120,000 clones, over 55% of them seen just once. The specimen was NKG2D-low CD8+ T cells sorted from blood. These TCRs come from a human donor with alopecia areata.

The gene calls are TRBV30 and TRBJ1-1; D is undetermined. Germline V CDR1 and CDR2: GTSNPN, SVGIG (reference sequence). V was clipped by 1 base and J by 2 bases, with 5 bases between them. There are 12 residues in the CDR3. CDR3 amino acids: CAWSDANTEAFF. DNA of the CDR3: TGTGCCTGGAGTGACGCTAACACTGAAGCTTTCTTT.

The chain carries TRBV4-2 and TRBJ2-2; no clear D gene. Per the germline V gene, CDR1 is LGHNA and CDR2 is YNFKEQ. Trimming shortened V by 4 bases and J by 8 bases, and 20 bases separated the two germline ends. The CDR3 consists of 16 residues. The CDR3 reads CASSPLGTVSPGELFF. The CDR3 bases are TGTGCCAGCAGCCCCCTAGGAACGGTATCTCCAGGGGAGCTGTTTTTT.

The chain is built from TRBV4-1 and TRBJ1-1; D perhaps matches TRBD1 (5 bases). V dropped 4 bases and J dropped 0 bases, with 15 bases sitting between them. Germline V lookup: CDR1 MGHRA, CDR2 YSYEKL. CDR3 length equals 16 residues. In DNA, the CDR3 is TGCGCCAGCAGCCCGGTTGGGGGGACCTTGAACACTGAAGCTTTCTTT. The encoded protein is CASSPVGGTLNTEAFF.

The chain joins TRBV11-2 to TRBJ1-3, with D possibly TRBD1 on 6 matching bases. Germline lookup yields CDR1 SGHAT and CDR2 FQNNGV. This CDR3 is 16 amino acids long. V lost 4 bases and J 3 bases, leaving 16 bases between the germline ends. The CDR3 DNA sequence: TGTGCCAGCAGCTCCTCCACAGGGCTACGTGGAAACACCATATATTTT. Protein sequence: CASSSSTGLRGNTIYF.